Shown below are 22 T cell receptor beta chains from a single sample sequenced in a study of T cells in Graves' hyperthyroidism and ophthalmopathy. The CDR3 regions of TCR beta were amplified from RNA transcripts. TCR CDR3 underwent first-round RT-PCR with the HTBI primer set. TCRdb ran MiXCR on the multiplex PCR reads and lists one entry per CDR3 protein. This sample has around 660,000 distinct CDR3 sequences, with approximately 42% found just once. The sequenced material came from peripheral blood or thyroid tissue (not recorded which). The receptors were gathered from an adult man with Graves' disease, either hyperthyroidism or ophthalmopathy (not recorded which).

In its sample, this clonotype was seen a few times. V and J are TRBV7-3 and TRBJ1-1; no firm D call. Germline-derived CDR1 and CDR2 are SGHTA and FQGTGA. The V end was cut by 0 bases, the J end by 5 bases, with 13 bases between. The CDR3 is 15 residues long. CDR3 sequence: CASSLTGSEGTEAFF. CDR3 DNA: TGTGCCAGCAGCTTAACTGGGTCCGAGGGAACTGAAGCTTTCTTT.

This clonotype has at least ten counts. The rearrangement joins TRBV7-2 to TRBJ1-3; weak D call: TRBD1 (5 bases). Germline V gene sequence: CDR1 SGHTA, CDR2 FQGNSA. The CDR3 extends over 16 amino acids. The V and J ends lost 0 bases and 0 bases respectively, with 9 bases between them. The CDR3 DNA sequence: TGTGCCAGCAGCTTAGCCCCGGACACCTCTGGAAACACCATATATTTT. Protein product: CASSLAPDTSGNTIYF.

A few counts support this clonotype. The rearrangement uses TRBV5-6 and TRBJ1-2, with no clear D. The V and J ends lost 2 bases and 6 bases respectively, with 14 bases between them. This CDR3 has 14 amino acids. Germline CDR1 SGHDT, CDR2 YYEEEE. The CDR3 sequence is CASSLIAQNHGYTF. CDR3 sequence (DNA): TGTGCCAGCAGCTTAATAGCTCAGAATCATGGCTACACCTTC.

The rearrangement uses TRBV10-3 and TRBJ2-2, with 8 positions matching TRBD2. Looked up from germline, CDR1 is ENHRY and CDR2 is SYGVKD. There are 14 residues in the CDR3. The V segment lost 3 bases and the J segment 7 bases; nucleotides outside the gene matches: 4. The CDR3 is CAISELAGNGELFF. The CDR3 nucleotides read TGTGCCATCAGTGAATTAGCGGGAAACGGGGAGCTGTTTTTT.

A few counts support this clonotype. This chain joins TRBV20-1 and TRBJ2-7, with D possibly TRBD1 on 6 matching bases. Trimming took 5 bases from V and 3 from J, leaving 11 bases between them. Germline V gene sequence: CDR1 DFQATT, CDR2 SNEGSKA (reference sequence). This CDR3 region has 12 residues. The CDR3 DNA sequence: TGCAGTGCTCGGGACATACTCTACGAGCAGTACTTC. Translation: CSARDILYEQYF.

In its sample, this clonotype was seen a few times. This chain connects TRBV11-2 to TRBJ1-4; no clear D gene. The CDR3 loop spans 15 amino acids. Trimming took 4 bases from V and 8 from J, leaving 17 bases between them. The germline CDR1 and CDR2 sequences are SGHAT and FQNNGV. CDR3 protein: CASSSRTDLREKLFF. For the CDR3, the DNA is TGTGCCAGCAGCTCCAGGACGGACCTTAGGGAAAAACTGTTTTTT. Using reference TRBV11-2 and TRBJ1-4 for the parts outside the CDR3, the full variable domain is EAGVAQSPRYKIIEKRQSVAFWCNPISGHATLYWYQQILGQGPKLLIQFQNNGVVDDSQLPKDRFSAERLKGVDSTLKIQPAKLEDSAVYLCASSSRTDLREKLFFGSGTQLSVL.

This clonotype was recorded only once. This chain uses TRBV7-2 with TRBJ2-6, with no clear D. Germline CDR1 and CDR2: SGHTA and FQGNSA. The CDR3 has 12 amino acids. V lost 1 base and J 10 bases, leaving 5 bases between the germline ends. The chain's CDR3 is CASSLGVNVLTF. The CDR3 nucleotides read TGTGCCAGCAGCTTAGGGGTTAACGTCCTGACTTTC.

The V and J genes are TRBV25-1 and TRBJ1-2; D ambiguous. The V end was cut by 4 bases, the J end by 0 bases, with 9 bases between. The CDR3 is 14 residues long. Germline-derived CDR1 and CDR2 are MGHDK and SYGVNS. The CDR3 loop is CASSVSRTNYGYTF. The CDR3 DNA is TGTGCCAGCAGTGTATCCCGGACTAACTATGGCTACACCTTC.

In its sample, this clonotype was seen many times. The chain employs TRBV12-3 or TRBV12-4 and TRBJ2-5; D may be TRBD1 (5 bases). Trimming took 6 bases from V and 1 from J, leaving 12 bases between them. This CDR3 has 14 amino acids. The CDR3 protein is CASSNRGIQETQYF. DNA of the CDR3: TGTGCCAGCAGCAATAGGGGCATCCAAGAGACCCAGTACTTC.

This clonotype was recorded once. The chain combines TRBV11-1 with TRBJ2-2; no reliable D call. The CDR3 is 15 amino acids. Trimming cost V 5 bases and J 1 base, with 11 bases left between them. Germline V CDR1 and CDR2: SGHAT, FQDESV (reference sequence). The CDR3 loop reads CASSETAKNTGELFF. Written as DNA, the CDR3 is TGTGCCAGCAGCGAAACAGCAAAGAACACCGGGGAGCTGTTTTTT.

This chain connects TRBV7-2 to TRBJ2-2; D perhaps matches TRBD2 (5 bases). The CDR3 is made up of 12 amino acids. CDR1 SGHTA and CDR2 FQGNSA come from the germline V gene. V was clipped by 6 bases and J by 4 bases, with 6 bases between them. In DNA, the CDR3 is TGTGCCAGCAGACTAGTCACCGGGGAGCTGTTTTTT. Its protein product is CASRLVTGELFF.

The rearrangement links TRBV7-2 to TRBJ2-2; D uncertain. V was clipped by 6 bases and J by 1 base, with 15 bases between them. The CDR3 extends over 16 amino acids. Germline V gives CDR1 SGHTA, CDR2 FQGNSA. This CDR3 is CASSYSILGNTGELFF. CDR3 in DNA: TGTGCCAGCAGTTACTCAATCCTCGGGAACACCGGGGAGCTGTTTTTT.

This clonotype was picked up many times. The chain links TRBV7-6 to TRBJ2-5; D might be TRBD1 (5 bases). The germline V gene has CDR1 SGHVS and CDR2 FNYEAQ. Trimming cost V 3 bases and J 1 base, with 12 bases left between them. CDR3 size: 15 residues. This CDR3 is CASSFGGHPQETQYF. DNA of the CDR3: TGTGCCAGCAGCTTTGGCGGACACCCCCAAGAGACCCAGTACTTC.

This chain connects TRBV7-6 to TRBJ1-4; TRBD1 matches at 9 bases. The V and J ends lost 4 bases and 7 bases, in that order; junction bases with no gene match: 7. Germline V gene data show CDR1 as SGHVS and CDR2 as FNYEAQ. The CDR3 has 15 residues. The CDR3 loop reads CASSSLPTGGEKLFF. In DNA, the CDR3 is TGTGCCAGCAGCTCCCTACCGACAGGGGGTGAAAAACTGTTTTTT.

This clonotype was counted a few times. J is TRBJ2-5 and V is TRBV7-9; no clear D gene. This CDR3 has 13 residues. Germline V lookup: CDR1 SEHNR, CDR2 FQNEAQ (reference sequence). Trimming took off 4 bases at V and 1 base at J, with 7 bases between the two ends. The DNA for the CDR3 is TGTGCCAGCAGCTACGACCCCCAAGAGACCCAGTACTTC. This sequence encodes CASSYDPQETQYF.

This clonotype was found once. This chain connects TRBV6-5 to TRBJ2-3; 10 nucleotides align to TRBD2. J was trimmed by 2 bases and V by 5 bases; bases with no gene match: 4. The CDR3 loop spans 15 amino acids. Per germline, CDR1 MNHEY and CDR2 SVGAGI. The chain's CDR3 is CASSDLAGATDTQYF. In nucleotides, the CDR3 is TGTGCCAGCAGTGATCTAGCGGGGGCCACAGATACGCAGTATTTT.

The chain employs TRBV10-3 and TRBJ1-4; D remains ambiguous. Trimming removed 2 bases at V and 7 bases at J, with 8 bases between. The V gene's germline CDR1 is ENHRY and CDR2 SYGVKD. The CDR3 has 13 residues. The CDR3 loop reads CAISEGDTEKLFF. The CDR3 coding sequence is TGTGCCATCAGTGAGGGCGACACTGAAAAACTGTTTTTT.

This clonotype was recorded at least ten times. V is TRBV7-6 and J is TRBJ1-2, with 8 bases identical to TRBD1. The length of the CDR3 is 15 residues. V lost 5 bases to trimming and J lost 2 bases; unmatched junction nucleotides: 7. Germline V lookup: CDR1 SGHVS, CDR2 FNYEAQ. CDR3: CASSPGGRANYGYTF. CDR3 coding DNA: TGTGCCAGCAGCCCAGGGGGCAGGGCGAACTATGGCTACACCTTC. Full variable domain (remainder filled in from reference TRBV7-6 and TRBJ1-2): GAGVSQSPRYKVTKRGQDVALRCDPISGHVSLYWYRQALGQGPEFLTYFNYEAQQDKSGLPNDRFSAERPEGSISTLTIQRTEQRDSAMYRCASSPGGRANYGYTFGSGTRLTVV.

CDR3 in DNA: TGTGCCAGCAGCCCGGCCCTTGTAACAGATACGCAGTATTTT. Amino acids: CASSPALVTDTQYF. V is TRBV7-9 and J is TRBJ2-3; D unclear. The germline V gene encodes CDR1 SEHNR and CDR2 FQNEAQ (reference sequence). The V end lost 5 bases, the J end lost 3 bases, and 12 bases lay between the germline ends. The CDR3 contains 14 residues.

CDR3 coding DNA: TGTGCCACCAGCAGAGGAGGGGGGTATAGCAATCAGCCCCAGCATTTT. Amino acid sequence: CATSRGGGYSNQPQHF. The rearrangement joins TRBV15 to TRBJ1-5, with D possibly matching TRBD1 (6 bases). The CDR3 has 16 residues. V was pared by 1 base and J by 0 bases, with 10 bases between. Per germline, CDR1 LNHNV and CDR2 YYDKDF (reference sequence).

This rearrangement joins TRBV19 to TRBJ1-2; 7 bases line up with TRBD1. Germline values: CDR1 LNHDA, CDR2 SQIVND (reference sequence). Losses at the gene ends were 6 bases for V and 3 bases for J; bases not matched to a gene: 7. CDR3 length equals 14 residues. The CDR3: CASSDTGTDYGYTF. CDR3 DNA: TGTGCCAGTAGCGATACCGGGACAGACTATGGCTACACCTTC.

There are many counts of this clonotype. At one of its ends the junction is not consistent with the germline gene, which may arise from a read error. The chain links TRBV5-1 to TRBJ1-1, with D possibly matching TRBD1 (6 bases). Germline V gene data show CDR1 as SGHRS and CDR2 as YFSETQ. The CDR3 sequence is 13 residues long. This chain's CDR3 is CASSSGVGTEAFF. The CDR3 region has the DNA TGTGCCAGCAGCTCAGGGGTGGGCACTGAAGCTTTCTTT.